This section outlines one TCR beta chain sequence together with its context. Its antigen is currently unknown. Peptide-pool stimulation followed by sequencing identified expanded antigen-specific CD4+ clonotypes in the ViraFEST assay. Isolation of CD4+ T cells took place after around 10 days of culture. The vaccine given was either BNT162b2 or mRNA-1273, in two doses. None of the vaccinated had previously contracted SARS-CoV-2, and their nucleocapsid antibodies tested negative. The culture medium for roughly 1.9 million PBMC per well included about 10 IU/ml IL-2 and 8.5 to 10 ug/ml peptides. This record belongs to a study of vaccination effects on CD4 cells after COVID-19. Clones were sequenced by immunoSEQ multiplex PCR, and TCRdb holds only the in-frame ones, with some missing. The sample contains roughly 27,000 clones, approximately 79% of which appear only once. The TCR comes from a human donor who received a COVID-19 vaccine. Some clones in this sample may be carry-over from other donors' samples. This material consisted of CD4+ T cells from PBMCs cultured with SARS-CoV-2 spike peptides, taken after COVID-19 vaccination.

The CDR3 spells CASSPQGNAHEQYF. The CDR3, as DNA: TGTGCCAGCTCACCGCAGGGAAACGCCCACGAGCAGTACTTC. The rearrangement links TRBV18 to TRBJ2-7, with D tentatively TRBD1 (5 bases). The CDR3 spans 14 residues. Trimming pared 3 bases from V and 5 bases from J, leaving 14 bases between. Germline V gene lookup returns CDR1 KGHSH and CDR2 LQKENI.